This T cell receptor beta chain was sequenced for a study of T cell responses to AZD1222 COVID-19 vaccine. Looking at the study overall: Second-dose intervals of approximately 4 or approximately 12 weeks were pooled.

Assay: immunoSEQ multiplex PCR; the TCRdb copy retains only in-frame clones and omits some. This table has fewer than 130,000 clones, around 85% appearing once. As to this clone: Its antigen is currently unknown.

Whole-study results and caveats: Across the whole spike, CD4 TCRs peaked at regions 160-218 and 743-854.

The clonotype comes from an adult in good health. Sequencing was performed on peripheral blood, taken on day 0 of AZD1222 vaccination.

The CDR3 coding sequence is TGTGCCAGCAGCCGGACAGGGCTCGTGGAGCTGTTTTTT. Translation gives CASSRTGLVELFF. This chain connects TRBV28 to TRBJ2-2; 8 nucleotides agree with TRBD1. The CDR3 totals 13 residues. Germline V lookup: CDR1 MDHEN, CDR2 SYDVKM. Trimming at V came to 6 bases and at J to 10 bases, leaving 7 bases not matched to a gene.